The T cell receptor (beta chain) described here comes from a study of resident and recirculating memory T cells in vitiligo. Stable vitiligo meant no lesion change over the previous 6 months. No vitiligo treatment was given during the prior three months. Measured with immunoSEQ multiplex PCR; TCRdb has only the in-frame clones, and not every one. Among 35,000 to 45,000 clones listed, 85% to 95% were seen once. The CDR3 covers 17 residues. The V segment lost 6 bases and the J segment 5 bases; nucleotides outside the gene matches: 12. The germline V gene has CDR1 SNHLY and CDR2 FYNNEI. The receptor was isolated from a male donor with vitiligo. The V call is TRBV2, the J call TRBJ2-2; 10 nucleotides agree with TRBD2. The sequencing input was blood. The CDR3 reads CASRRASGGARTGELFF. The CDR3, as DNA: TGTGCCAGCAGGCGTGCGAGCGGGGGGGCGCGGACCGGGGAGCTGTTTTTT.